This record concerns one T cell receptor (beta chain) sequence. Its specificity is not known. This sample stems from a study of T cell responses to AZD1222 COVID-19 vaccine. CDR1 is SNHLY, CDR2 FYNNEI, per germline. With V trimmed by 5 bases and J by 0 bases, 3 bases remained unmatched. The CDR3 length is 17 residues. Repertoires were generated with immunoSEQ multiplex PCR, while TCRdb's copy carries only in-frame clones and drops some. The repertoire consists of just under 85,000 clones, with around 85% occurring once and the leading ten covering 6.5% to 7.5%. Findings and caveats of the study: Repertoire sampling happened only post peak T cell response.

The V call is TRBV2, the J call TRBJ2-2, with 13 bases fitting TRBD2. The source was peripheral blood, collected on day 0 of AZD1222 vaccination. This receptor was obtained from an adult in good health. The CDR3 sequence is CASSLGLAGSNTGELFF. The CDR3 DNA reads as TGTGCCAGCAGTCTGGGACTAGCGGGATCGAACACCGGGGAGCTGTTTTTT.